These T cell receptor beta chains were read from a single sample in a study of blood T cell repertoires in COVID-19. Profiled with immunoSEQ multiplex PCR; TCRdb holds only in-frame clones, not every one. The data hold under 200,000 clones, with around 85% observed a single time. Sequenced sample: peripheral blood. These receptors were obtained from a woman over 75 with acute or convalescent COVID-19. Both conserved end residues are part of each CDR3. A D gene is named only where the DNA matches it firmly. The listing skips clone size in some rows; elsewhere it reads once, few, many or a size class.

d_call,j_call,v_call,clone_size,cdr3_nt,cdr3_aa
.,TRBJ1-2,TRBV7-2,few,TGTGCCAGCAGCCCAGACAGACGGGGGGTTTATGGCTACACCTTC,CASSPDRRGVYGYTF
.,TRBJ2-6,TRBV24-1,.,TGTGCCACCAGTGATTTGACGGGATCTGGGGCCAACGTCCTGACTTTC,CATSDLTGSGANVLTF
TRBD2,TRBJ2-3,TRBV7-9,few,TGTGCCAGCAGCTACGGACTAGCCAGGACAGATACGCAGTATTTT,CASSYGLARTDTQYF
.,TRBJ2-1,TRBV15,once,TGTGCCACCAGCATTCTAGACAGGCCCTCCTACAATGAGCAGTTCTTC,CATSILDRPSYNEQFF
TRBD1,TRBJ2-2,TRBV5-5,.,TGTGCCACCAGGGGGCAGGTTCAGGCCGGCGGGGAGCTGTTTTTT,CATRGQVQAGGELFF
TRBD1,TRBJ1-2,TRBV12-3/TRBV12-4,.,TGTGCCAGCAGTTTGGGGACAGGGTATGGCTACACCTTC,CASSLGTGYGYTF
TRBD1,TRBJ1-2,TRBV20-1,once,TGCAGTGCTAGTGGGACAGGGGCGCGTAGTGGCTACACCTTC,CSASGTGARSGYTF
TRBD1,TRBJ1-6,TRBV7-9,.,TGTGCCAGCAGCTTAGGGGCAGGGGGACTGGCCAATAATTCACCCCTCCACTTT,CASSLGAGGLANNSPLHF
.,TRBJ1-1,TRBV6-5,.,TGTGCCAGCAGTTTAAAGGCATCCGGGGGAGGCACTGAAGCTTTCTTT,CASSLKASGGGTEAFF
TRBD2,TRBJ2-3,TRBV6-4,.,TGTGCCAGCAGTGGAACTAGCGGGGGGCTTACGCAGTATTTT,CASSGTSGGLTQYF
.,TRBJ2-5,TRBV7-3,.,TGTGCCAGCAGCTTGGGGGGAGGCTTCCAAGAGACCCAGTACTTC,CASSLGGGFQETQYF
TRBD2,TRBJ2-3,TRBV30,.,TGTGCCTGGAGTGAAGGGCTAGCGGGAGTCAGCGATACGCAGTATTTT,CAWSEGLAGVSDTQYF
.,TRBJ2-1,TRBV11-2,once,TGTGCCAGCAGCTTGGGGCCATGGGCCACGAATGAGCAGTTCTTC,CASSLGPWATNEQFF
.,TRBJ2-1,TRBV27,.,TGTGCCAGCAGTTTAGGCGGGTACAATGAGCAGTTCTTC,CASSLGGYNEQFF
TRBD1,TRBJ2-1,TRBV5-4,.,TGTGCCAGCAGCTTGGACAGGGGGACATACAATGAGCAGTTCTTC,CASSLDRGTYNEQFF
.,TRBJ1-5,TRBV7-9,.,TGTGCCAGCAGCTTATTGGGCGGGGATCAGCCCCAGCATTTT,CASSLLGGDQPQHF
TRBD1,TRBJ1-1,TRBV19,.,TGTGCCAGTAGGTGGGACAGCATGAACACTGAAGCTTTCTTT,CASRWDSMNTEAFF
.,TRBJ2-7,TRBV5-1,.,TGCGCCAGCAGCTTGGCCCAAGGTCTCGGGGACACAAGGATCTGGCAGTACTTC,CASSLAQGLGDTRIWQYF
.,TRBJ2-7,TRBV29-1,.,TGCAGCGCCTCCCACAGGGGCGGGGACGAGCAGTACTTC,CSASHRGGDEQYF
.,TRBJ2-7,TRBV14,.,TGTGCCAGCAGCCGCCAGCCGGGTTTTTCCTACGAGCAGTACTTC,CASSRQPGFSYEQYF
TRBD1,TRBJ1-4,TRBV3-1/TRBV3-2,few,TGTGCCAGCAGCCTCCGGGACAGGGGAGCTAATGAAAAACTGTTTTTT,CASSLRDRGANEKLFF
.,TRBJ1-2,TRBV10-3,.,TGTGCCATCACTGGGGGCGCCGGCTATGGCTACACCTTC,CAITGGAGYGYTF
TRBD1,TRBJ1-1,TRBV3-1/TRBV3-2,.,TGTGCCAGCAGATACAGGGGGAATACTGAAGCTTTCTTT,CASRYRGNTEAFF
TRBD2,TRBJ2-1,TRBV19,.,TGTGCCAGTAGTATAGGACTAGCGGGGGACAATGAGCAGTTCTTC,CASSIGLAGDNEQFF
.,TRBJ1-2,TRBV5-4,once,TGTGCCAGCAGCCACCGAGACAGACTAGTGGATGGCTACACCTTC,CASSHRDRLVDGYTF
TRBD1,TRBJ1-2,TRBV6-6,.,TGTGCCAGCAGTTCGACAGGGGGGAACTATGGCTACACCTTC,CASSSTGGNYGYTF